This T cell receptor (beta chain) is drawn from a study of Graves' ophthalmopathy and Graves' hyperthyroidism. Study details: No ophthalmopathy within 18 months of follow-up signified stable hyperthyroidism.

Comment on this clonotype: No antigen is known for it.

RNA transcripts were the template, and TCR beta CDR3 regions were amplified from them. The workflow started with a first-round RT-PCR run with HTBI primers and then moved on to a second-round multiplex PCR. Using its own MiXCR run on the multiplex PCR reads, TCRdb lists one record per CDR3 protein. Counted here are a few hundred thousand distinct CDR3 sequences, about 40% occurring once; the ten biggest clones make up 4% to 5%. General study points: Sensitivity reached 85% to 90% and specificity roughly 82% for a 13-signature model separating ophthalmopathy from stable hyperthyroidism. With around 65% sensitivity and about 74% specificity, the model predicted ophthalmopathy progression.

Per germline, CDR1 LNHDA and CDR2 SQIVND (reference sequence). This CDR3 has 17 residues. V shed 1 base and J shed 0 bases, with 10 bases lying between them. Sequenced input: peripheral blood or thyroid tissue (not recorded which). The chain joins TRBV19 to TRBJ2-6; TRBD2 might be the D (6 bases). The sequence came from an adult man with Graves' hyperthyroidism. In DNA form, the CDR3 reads TGTGCCAGTAGTATAGGGGGACTGCACTCTGGGGCCAACGTCCTGACTTTC. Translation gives CASSIGGLHSGANVLTF.